Following are 23 T cell receptor beta chains from one sample sequenced in a study of cytomegalovirus exposure and HLA in healthy donors. The protocol was immunoSEQ multiplex PCR, while the TCRdb copy is restricted to in-frame clones and leaves out a portion. The sample has more than 110,000 clones, 85% to 90% seen once. The sequenced material came from PBMCs. These receptors were collected from a woman younger than 35 in good health and CMV-seropositive.

Turning to this clone: The same CDR3 arises from other DNA sequences in this sample as well. The rearrangement uses TRBV5-1 and TRBJ1-2; D ambiguous. The CDR3 sequence is 13 residues long. Germline CDR1 reads SGHRS; CDR2 reads YFSETQ. V lost 0 bases, J lost 2 bases, and 5 bases lay in between. CDR3 nucleotides: TGCGCCAGCAGCTTGGCCGTGAACTATGGCTACACCTTC. It codes for CASSLAVNYGYTF.

The V gene is TRBV11-1, the J gene TRBJ1-2, with 7 bases that match TRBD1. Germline V lookup: CDR1 SGHAT, CDR2 FQDESV (reference sequence). With 8 bases clipped from V and 5 bases from J, the junction kept 11 bases outside the gene matches. There are 14 residues in the CDR3. CDR3 bases: TGTGCCAGCGGACCGACAGGGTTACCATATGGCTACACCTTC. This codes for CASGPTGLPYGYTF.

The rearrangement uses TRBV15 and TRBJ2-2; 7 bases match TRBD2. This CDR3 is 15 amino acids long. After removal of 7 bases from V and 4 bases from J, the junction contained 9 bases not matched to a gene. Germline lookup yields CDR1 LNHNV and CDR2 YYDKDF (reference sequence). The CDR3 DNA sequence: TGTGCCACCACCTTGGGGGGACTAACCACCGGGGAGCTGTTTTTT. This codes for CATTLGGLTTGELFF.

V usage is TRBV18 and J usage is TRBJ1-5; D unclear. Looked up from germline, CDR1 is KGHSH and CDR2 is LQKENI. Deletions cut 6 bases from V and 5 bases from J, with 20 bases between. The CDR3 runs to 16 residues. DNA of the CDR3: TGTGCCAGCTCCCCCTGGAGGGAAGAGACATATCAGCCCCAGCATTTT. Residues: CASSPWREETYQPQHF.

The J gene is TRBJ1-3, the V gene TRBV25-1; TRBD1 might be the D (5 bases). Germline CDR1 reads MGHDK; CDR2 reads SYGVNS. Trimming cost V 3 bases and J 4 bases, with 7 bases left between them. This CDR3 has 13 amino acids. DNA of the CDR3: TGTGCCAGCAGTGAGCCAGGGGGAAACACCATATATTTT. As protein: CASSEPGGNTIYF.

The V gene is TRBV19, the J gene TRBJ1-2; D not certain. The CDR3 runs 15 residues. Germline V gene sequence: CDR1 LNHDA, CDR2 SQIVND (reference sequence). Trimming removed 0 bases at V and 0 bases at J, with 8 bases between. The CDR3 DNA reads TGTGCCAGTAGTATAGAGGGCAGGACTAACTATGGCTACACCTTC. Amino acids: CASSIEGRTNYGYTF. Based on the CDR3 plus reference TRBV19 and TRBJ1-2, the full variable domain is DGGITQSPKYLFRKEGQNVTLSCEQNLNHDAMYWYRQDPGQGLRLIYYSQIVNDFQKGDIAEGYSVSREKKESFPLTVTSAQKNPTAFYLCASSIEGRTNYGYTFGSGTRLTVV.

The chain recombines TRBV4-3 with TRBJ1-4, with D possibly matching TRBD1 (5 bases). Trimming took 4 bases from V and 3 from J, leaving 12 bases between them. Germline V CDR1 and CDR2: LGHNA, YSLEER. The CDR3 contains 15 residues. The CDR3 sequence: CASSPPGRANEKLFF. Here the CDR3 DNA reads TGCGCCAGCAGCCCCCCAGGGAGGGCTAATGAAAAACTGTTTTTT.

The table lists this clone with a count of one. The rearrangement joins TRBV4-3 to TRBJ2-3; weak D call: TRBD2 (6 bases). Germline-derived CDR1 and CDR2 are LGHNA and YSLEER. CDR3 size: 17 residues. The V end lost 0 bases, the J end lost 1 base, and 14 bases lay between the germline ends. DNA of the CDR3: TGCGCCAGCAGCCAAGAGCTAGGAGGGGCGGGCACAGATACGCAGTATTTT. It specifies CASSQELGGAGTDTQYF.

The V gene is TRBV5-4, the J gene TRBJ2-1; D perhaps matches TRBD2 (6 bases). Germline lookup yields CDR1 SGHNT and CDR2 YYREEE (reference sequence). With 2 bases removed from V and 6 bases from J, the gap between germline ends came to 12 bases. The CDR3 is 14 residues long. Here the CDR3 reads CASSFGGTVNEQFF. In nucleotides, the CDR3 is TGTGCCAGCAGCTTCGGGGGTACTGTCAATGAGCAGTTCTTC.

J is TRBJ2-5 and V is TRBV18; 9 positions agree with TRBD1. V lost 2 bases, J lost 5 bases, and 12 bases stayed unmatched. This CDR3 is 17 amino acids long. Germline-derived CDR1 and CDR2 are KGHSH and LQKENI. The DNA of the CDR3 is TGTGCCAGCTCACCAACCGGGACAGGGATTCAGTCCGAGACCCAGTACTTC. Its protein product is CASSPTGTGIQSETQYF.

The chain uses TRBV19 and TRBJ2-3, with unresolved D. Trimming removed 5 bases at V and 3 bases at J, with 3 bases between. CDR1 LNHDA and CDR2 SQIVND come from the germline V gene (reference sequence). The CDR3 consists of 11 residues. The CDR3 bases are TGTGCCAGTAGTGTAACAGATACGCAGTATTTT. Amino acid sequence: CASSVTDTQYF.

This clone came up once. The chain combines TRBV10-3 with TRBJ2-7; 7 bases align to TRBD2. Trimming cost V 4 bases and J 2 bases; bases outside gene matches: 5. The CDR3 totals 14 residues. The germline V gene encodes CDR1 ENHRY and CDR2 SYGVKD. The CDR3 region has the DNA TGTGCCATCAGTGGACGGGAGGTTCCCTACGAGCAGTACTTC. Protein product: CAISGREVPYEQYF.

CDR3 sequence (DNA): TGTGCCAGCAGTCGACCGGGGGGGGCAGATACGCAGTATTTT. Its translation: CASSRPGGADTQYF. The rearrangement links TRBV6-5 to TRBJ2-3, with 8 bases lining up with TRBD2. V was clipped by 5 bases and J by 4 bases; unmatched bases: 5. CDR1 and CDR2 from the germline V gene are MNHEY and SVGAGI. There are 14 residues in the CDR3.

The chain uses TRBV4-1 and TRBJ2-3; a weak D match, TRBD2 (5 bases). The CDR3 runs 18 residues. V dropped 0 bases and J dropped 2 bases, with 18 bases sitting between them. CDR1 is MGHRA, CDR2 YSYEKL, per germline. Written as DNA, the CDR3 is TGCGCCAGCAGCCAAGAATGGCTAGCCCACGAAAACACAGATACGCAGTATTTT. Protein: CASSQEWLAHENTDTQYF.

The chain recombines TRBV27 with TRBJ2-3; D is ambiguous. Germline V gives CDR1 MNHEY, CDR2 SMNVEV (reference sequence). The V and J ends lost 6 bases and 0 bases respectively, with 7 bases between them. The CDR3 runs 13 residues. CDR3 sequence (DNA): TGTGCCAGCAGGGTACTTAGCACAGATACGCAGTATTTT. As protein: CASRVLSTDTQYF.

The chain carries TRBV28 and TRBJ1-3; 8 nucleotides align to TRBD1. The germline V gene has CDR1 MDHEN and CDR2 SYDVKM. The CDR3 has 14 amino acids. J lost 8 bases, V lost 7 bases, and 10 bases had no gene match. CDR3 DNA: TGTGCCAGCATCGAGGACAGGGAGGTTGACACCATATATTTT. Translated: CASIEDREVDTIYF.

This clone was observed a handful of times. In nucleotides, the CDR3 is TGTGCCAGCAGCTTCGGGACAGGGACCGGGGAGCTGTTTTTT. Translated: CASSFGTGTGELFF. The V and J genes are TRBV5-6 and TRBJ2-2; the match to TRBD1 covers 9 bases. Germline assignment: CDR1 SGHDT and CDR2 YYEEEE. Trimming took 2 bases from V and 5 from J; bases not matched to a gene: 1. This CDR3 region has 14 residues.

This clone was recorded once. The rearrangement links TRBV4-3 to TRBJ2-7; TRBD1 aligns across 7 bases. Per germline, CDR1 LGHNA and CDR2 YSLEER. Trimming cost V 2 bases and J 3 bases; bases outside gene matches: 7. CDR3 length: 15 residues. The CDR3 nucleotides read TGCGCCAGCAGCCAAAGTAGGGACAGTAGCTACGAGCAGTACTTC. Protein: CASSQSRDSSYEQYF.

This clone has just one count. This chain links TRBV5-1 with TRBJ2-5; 9 bases are a match to TRBD1. The V gene end was trimmed by 3 bases and the J gene end by 5 bases; junction bases not matched to a gene: 11. Germline V lookup: CDR1 SGHRS, CDR2 YFSETQ. The CDR3 covers 16 residues. Here the CDR3 reads CASSSRLDRGRETQYF. In nucleotides, the CDR3 is TGCGCCAGCAGCTCCCGACTGGACAGGGGACGTGAGACCCAGTACTTC.

The chain combines TRBV5-4 with TRBJ2-5, with D possibly TRBD1 on 5 matching bases. This CDR3 spans 13 amino acids. V dropped 4 bases and J dropped 2 bases, with 9 bases sitting between them. Germline-derived CDR1 and CDR2 are SGHNT and YYREEE (reference sequence). CDR3 nucleotides: TGTGCCAGCAGCCCGACAGTTCAAGAGACCCAGTACTTC. Protein sequence: CASSPTVQETQYF.

The chain combines TRBV7-6 with TRBJ2-6; D gene ambiguous. This CDR3 is built from 14 residues. With 5 bases removed from V and 3 bases from J, the gap between germline ends came to 8 bases. Germline CDR1 and CDR2: SGHVS and FNYEAQ. CDR3 sequence reads: CASSPRSGANVLTF. In DNA form, the CDR3 reads TGTGCCAGCAGCCCCCGTAGTGGGGCCAACGTCCTGACTTTC.

V and J are TRBV7-2 and TRBJ1-2, with D possibly being TRBD1 (5 bases). CDR1 SGHTA and CDR2 FQGNSA come from the germline V gene. V was clipped by 3 bases and J by 2 bases, with 7 bases between them. CDR3 length: 13 residues. Here the CDR3 reads CASSFRQNYGYTF. DNA for the CDR3: TGTGCCAGCAGCTTTCGACAGAACTATGGCTACACCTTC.

The chain links TRBV18 to TRBJ2-7; possibly TRBD1 for D (5 bases). With 6 bases removed from V and 3 bases from J, the gap between germline ends came to 12 bases. This CDR3 has 13 amino acids. From germline, CDR1 is KGHSH and CDR2 LQKENI. CDR3 residues: CASSQTGYYEQYF. Here the CDR3 DNA reads TGTGCCAGCTCCCAAACAGGATACTACGAGCAGTACTTC. Using reference TRBV18 and TRBJ2-7 for the parts outside the CDR3, the full variable domain is NAGVMQNPRHLVRRRGQEARLRCSPMKGHSHVYWYRQLPEEGLKFMVYLQKENIIDESGMPKERFSAEFPKEGPSILRIQQVVRGDSAAYFCASSQTGYYEQYFGPGTRLTVT.